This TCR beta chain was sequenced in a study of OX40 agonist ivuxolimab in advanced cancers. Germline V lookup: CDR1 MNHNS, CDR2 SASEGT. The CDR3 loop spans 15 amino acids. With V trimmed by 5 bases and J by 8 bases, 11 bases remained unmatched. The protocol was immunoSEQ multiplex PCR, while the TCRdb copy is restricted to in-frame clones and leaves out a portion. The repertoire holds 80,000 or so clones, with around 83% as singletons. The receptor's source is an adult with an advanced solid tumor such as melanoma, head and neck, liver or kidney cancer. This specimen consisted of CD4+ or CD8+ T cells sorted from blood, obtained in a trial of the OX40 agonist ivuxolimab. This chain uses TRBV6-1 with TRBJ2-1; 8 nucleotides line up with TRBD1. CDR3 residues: CASSFRDRRDDEQFF. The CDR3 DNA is TGTGCCAGCAGTTTCCGGGACAGGAGGGATGATGAGCAGTTCTTC.